Below, one T cell receptor (beta chain) is given with its context. Its antigen is unidentified. The source of the sample is a study of OX40 agonist ivuxolimab in advanced cancers. Study overall: Every 2 weeks, patients got intravenous ivuxolimab at one of six dose levels (0.01-10 mg/kg). Males comprised about 84% of the group, whose mean age was approximately 62 years (range 23 to 79). The study's findings and limits: Expanded peripheral T-cell antigen specificity went undetermined.

Sequencing used immunoSEQ multiplex PCR; TCRdb keeps in-frame clones, though not all of them. This table has approximately 43,000 clones, roughly 80% appearing once. CDR3 length equals 14 residues. V was cut by 1 base and J by 6 bases, with 13 bases left in between. Germline loops: CDR1 SGHTA, CDR2 FQGNSA. The TCR comes from an adult with an advanced solid tumor such as melanoma, head and neck, liver or kidney cancer. The source was CD4+ or CD8+ T cells sorted from blood, collected in a trial of the OX40 agonist ivuxolimab. The chain couples TRBV7-2 to TRBJ2-7; D remains ambiguous. CDR3 loop: CASSLGLYSIEQYF. In DNA form, the CDR3 reads TGTGCCAGCAGCTTAGGCCTCTATTCCATCGAGCAGTACTTC.